This record concerns one T cell receptor beta chain sequence. The data originate from a study of blood T cell repertoires in COVID-19. Whole-study context: Samples taken during acute and convalescent COVID-19 were collected in the United States, Italy and Spain. T cells, B-cell-depleted T cells, or PBMCs supplied cDNA or gDNA.

Study processing details: Amplification from reference gene primers served as the basis for estimated nucleated cell counts. Assay: immunoSEQ multiplex PCR; the TCRdb copy retains only in-frame clones and omits some. D and trimming come from the DNA, and the V and J calls and clone size come from that table. The table lists about 91,000 clones, approximately 82% of them singletons. Sequencing used peripheral blood. This TCR came from a man aged 45-65 years with active or convalescent COVID-19.

The CDR3 loop is CASSLWLETQYF. The CDR3 region has the DNA TGTGCCAGCAGCCTCTGGCTGGAGACCCAGTACTTC. The chain has TRBV3-1 (or the pseudogene TRBV3-2) and TRBJ2-5, with D unclear. This CDR3 contains 12 residues. The V gene's germline CDR1 is LGHDT and CDR2 YNNKEL (reference sequence). Trimming removed 4 bases from V and 5 bases from J, with 8 bases in between.